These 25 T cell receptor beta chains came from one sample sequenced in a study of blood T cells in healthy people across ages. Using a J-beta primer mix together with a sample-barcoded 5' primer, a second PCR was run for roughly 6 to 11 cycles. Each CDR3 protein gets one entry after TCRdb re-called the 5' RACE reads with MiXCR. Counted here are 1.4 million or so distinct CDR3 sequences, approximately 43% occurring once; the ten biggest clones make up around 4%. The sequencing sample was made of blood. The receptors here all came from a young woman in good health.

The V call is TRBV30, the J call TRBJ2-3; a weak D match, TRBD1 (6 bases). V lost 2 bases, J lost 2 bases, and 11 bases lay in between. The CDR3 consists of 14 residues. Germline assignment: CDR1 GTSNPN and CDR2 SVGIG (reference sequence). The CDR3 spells CAWSKDRNTDTQYF. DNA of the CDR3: TGTGCCTGGAGTAAGGACAGAAACACAGATACGCAGTATTTT.

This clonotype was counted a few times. CDR3 residues: CSAVQGFQETQYF. Here the CDR3 DNA reads TGCAGTGCTGTACAGGGGTTCCAAGAGACCCAGTACTTC. The chain links TRBV20-1 to TRBJ2-5; 7 nucleotides align to TRBD1. This CDR3 is 13 amino acids long. J was trimmed by 1 base and V by 5 bases; bases with no gene match: 4. CDR1 DFQATT and CDR2 SNEGSKA come from the germline V gene (reference sequence).

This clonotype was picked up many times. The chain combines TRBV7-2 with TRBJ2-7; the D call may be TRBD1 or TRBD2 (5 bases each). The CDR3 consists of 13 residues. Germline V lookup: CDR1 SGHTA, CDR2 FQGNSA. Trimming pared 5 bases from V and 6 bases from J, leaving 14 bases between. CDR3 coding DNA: TGTGCCAGCAGCGTAGGACGAGGGACCGAGCAGTACTTC. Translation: CASSVGRGTEQYF.

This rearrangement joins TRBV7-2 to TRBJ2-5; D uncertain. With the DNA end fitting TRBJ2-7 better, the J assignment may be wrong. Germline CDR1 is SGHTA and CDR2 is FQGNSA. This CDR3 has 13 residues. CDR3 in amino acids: CASSLVREYEQYF. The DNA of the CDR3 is TGTGCCAGCAGCTTAGTTCGTGAATACGAGCAGTACTTC.

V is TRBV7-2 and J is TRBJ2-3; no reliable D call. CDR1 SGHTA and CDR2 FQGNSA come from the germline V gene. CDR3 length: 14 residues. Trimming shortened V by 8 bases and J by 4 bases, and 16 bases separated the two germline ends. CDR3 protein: CASLKVGSADTQYF. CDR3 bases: TGTGCCAGCCTAAAAGTCGGAAGCGCAGATACGCAGTATTTT.

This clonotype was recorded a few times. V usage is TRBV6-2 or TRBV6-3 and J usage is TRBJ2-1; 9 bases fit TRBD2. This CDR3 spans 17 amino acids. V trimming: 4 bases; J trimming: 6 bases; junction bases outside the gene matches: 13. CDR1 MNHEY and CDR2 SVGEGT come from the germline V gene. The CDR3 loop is CASSSLPGLAAFNEQFF. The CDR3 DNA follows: TGTGCCAGCAGTTCCCTGCCGGGACTAGCAGCGTTCAATGAGCAGTTCTTC.

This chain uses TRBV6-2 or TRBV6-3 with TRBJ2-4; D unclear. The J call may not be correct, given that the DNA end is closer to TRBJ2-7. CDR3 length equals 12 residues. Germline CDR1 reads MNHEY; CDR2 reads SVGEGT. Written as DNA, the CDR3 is TGTGCCAGCAGTTACATGAACTACGAGCAGTACTTC. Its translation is CASSYMNYEQYF.

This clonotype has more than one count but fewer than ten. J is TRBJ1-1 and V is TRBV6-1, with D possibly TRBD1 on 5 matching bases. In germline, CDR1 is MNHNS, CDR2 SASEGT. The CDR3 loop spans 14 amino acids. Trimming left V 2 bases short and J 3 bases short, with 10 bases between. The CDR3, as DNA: TGTGCCAGCAGTGAACCGGGGCGCCACACTGAAGCTTTCTTT. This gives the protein CASSEPGRHTEAFF.

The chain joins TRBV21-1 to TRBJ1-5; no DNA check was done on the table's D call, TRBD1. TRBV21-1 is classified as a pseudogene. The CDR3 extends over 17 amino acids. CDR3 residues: CASRDRGHDCSNQPQHF. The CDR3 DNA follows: TGTGCCAGCAGGGACAGGGGGCATGATTGTAGCAATCAGCCCCAGCATTTT.

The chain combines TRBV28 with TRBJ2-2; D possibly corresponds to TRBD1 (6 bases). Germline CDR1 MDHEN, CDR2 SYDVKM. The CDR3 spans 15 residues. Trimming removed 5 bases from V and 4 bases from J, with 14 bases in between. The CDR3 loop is CASSTGNGGTGELFF. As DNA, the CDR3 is TGTGCCAGCAGTACAGGGAACGGCGGCACCGGGGAGCTGTTTTTT. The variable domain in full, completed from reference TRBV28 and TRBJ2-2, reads DVKVTQSSRYLVKRTGEKVFLECVQDMDHENMFWYRQDPGLGLRLIYFSYDVKMKEKGDIPEGYSVSREKKERFSLILESASTNQTSMYLCASSTGNGGTGELFFGEGSRLTVL.

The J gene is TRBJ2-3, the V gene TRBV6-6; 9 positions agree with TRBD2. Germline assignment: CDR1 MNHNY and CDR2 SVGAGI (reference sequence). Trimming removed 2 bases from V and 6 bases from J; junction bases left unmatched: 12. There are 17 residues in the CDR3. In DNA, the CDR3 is TGTGCCAGCAGTTACACGTCAGGCGGGAGGGACCGGGATACGCAGTATTTT. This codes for CASSYTSGGRDRDTQYF.

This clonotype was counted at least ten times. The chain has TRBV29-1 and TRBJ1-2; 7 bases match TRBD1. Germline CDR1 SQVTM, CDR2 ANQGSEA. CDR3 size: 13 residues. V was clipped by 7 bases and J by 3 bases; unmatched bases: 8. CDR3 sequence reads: CSATTGTDYGYTF. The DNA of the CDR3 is TGCAGCGCTACCACCGGGACAGACTATGGCTACACCTTC.

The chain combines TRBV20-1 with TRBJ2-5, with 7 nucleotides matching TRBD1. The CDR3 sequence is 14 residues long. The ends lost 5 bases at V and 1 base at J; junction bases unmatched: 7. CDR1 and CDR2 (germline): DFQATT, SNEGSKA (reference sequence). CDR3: CSADFGQAQETQYF. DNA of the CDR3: TGCAGTGCTGACTTCGGACAGGCCCAAGAGACCCAGTACTTC.

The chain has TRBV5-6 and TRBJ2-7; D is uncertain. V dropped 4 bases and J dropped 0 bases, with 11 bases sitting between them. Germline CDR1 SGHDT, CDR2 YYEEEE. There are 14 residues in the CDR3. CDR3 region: CASSRTRSSYEQYF. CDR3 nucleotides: TGTGCCAGCAGCCGAACCAGGAGCTCCTACGAGCAGTACTTC.

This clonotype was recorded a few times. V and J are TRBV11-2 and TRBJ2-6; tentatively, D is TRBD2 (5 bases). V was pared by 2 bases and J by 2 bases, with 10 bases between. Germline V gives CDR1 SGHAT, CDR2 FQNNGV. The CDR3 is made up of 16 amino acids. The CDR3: CASSLTRDAGANVLTF. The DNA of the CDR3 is TGTGCCAGCAGCTTAACCCGGGATGCTGGGGCCAACGTCCTGACTTTC.

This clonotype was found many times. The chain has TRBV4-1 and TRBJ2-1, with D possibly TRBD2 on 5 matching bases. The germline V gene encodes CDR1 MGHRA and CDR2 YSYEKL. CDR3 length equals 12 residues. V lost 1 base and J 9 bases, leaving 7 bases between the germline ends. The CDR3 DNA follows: TGCGCCAGCAGCCAAGGAGGGAGTGAGCAGTTCTTC. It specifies CASSQGGSEQFF.

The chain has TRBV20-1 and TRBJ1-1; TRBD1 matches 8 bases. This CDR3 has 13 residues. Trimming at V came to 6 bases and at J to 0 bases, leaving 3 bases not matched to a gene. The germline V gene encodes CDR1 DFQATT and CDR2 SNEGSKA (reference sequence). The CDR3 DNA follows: TGCAGTGCGGGGGACAGGATGAACACTGAAGCTTTCTTT. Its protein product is CSAGDRMNTEAFF.

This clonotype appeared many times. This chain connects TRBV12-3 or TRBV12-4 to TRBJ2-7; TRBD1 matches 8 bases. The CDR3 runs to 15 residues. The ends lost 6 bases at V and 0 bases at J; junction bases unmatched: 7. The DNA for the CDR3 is TGTGCCAGCAGCCTATTAACAGGGGGCTCCTACGAGCAGTACTTC. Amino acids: CASSLLTGGSYEQYF.

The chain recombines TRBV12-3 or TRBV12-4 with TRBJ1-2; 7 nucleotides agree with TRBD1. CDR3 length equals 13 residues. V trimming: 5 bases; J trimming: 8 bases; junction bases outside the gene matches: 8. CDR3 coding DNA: TGTGCCAGCAGTGTAGGGACAGCGGGCGGCTACACCTTC. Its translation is CASSVGTAGGYTF.

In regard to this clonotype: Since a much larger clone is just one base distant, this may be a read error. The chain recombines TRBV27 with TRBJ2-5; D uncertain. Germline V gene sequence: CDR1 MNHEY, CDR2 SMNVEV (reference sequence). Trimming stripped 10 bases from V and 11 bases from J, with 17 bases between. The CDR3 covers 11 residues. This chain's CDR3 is CANGTNNEQYF. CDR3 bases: TGTGCCAATGGCACTAACAATGAGCAGTACTTC.

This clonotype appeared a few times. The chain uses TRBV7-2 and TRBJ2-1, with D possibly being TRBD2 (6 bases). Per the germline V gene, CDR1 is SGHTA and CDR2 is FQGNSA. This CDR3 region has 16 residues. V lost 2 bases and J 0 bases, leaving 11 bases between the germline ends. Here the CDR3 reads CASSLIGRSSYNEQFF. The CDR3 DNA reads TGTGCCAGCAGCTTAATAGGGAGGAGCTCCTACAATGAGCAGTTCTTC. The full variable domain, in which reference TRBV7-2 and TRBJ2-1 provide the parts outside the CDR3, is GAGVSQSPSNKVTEKGKDVELRCDPISGHTALYWYRQSLGQGLEFLIYFQGNSAPDKSGLPSDRFSAERTGGSVSTLTIQRTQQEDSAVYLCASSLIGRSSYNEQFFGPGTRLTVL.

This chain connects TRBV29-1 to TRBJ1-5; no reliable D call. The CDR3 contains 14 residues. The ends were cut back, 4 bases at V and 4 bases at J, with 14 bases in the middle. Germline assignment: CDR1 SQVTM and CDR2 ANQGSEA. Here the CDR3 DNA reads TGCAGCGTTGCGGTGATGGACCCAAATCAGCCCCAGCATTTT. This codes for CSVAVMDPNQPQHF.

The DNA of the CDR3 is TGTGCCAGCAGCTTAACCCCCCTTGCGGACGATACGCAGTATTTT. Translation: CASSLTPLADDTQYF. The chain employs TRBV11-2 and TRBJ2-3, with D hard to call. Germline V gene sequence: CDR1 SGHAT, CDR2 FQNNGV. Trimming pared 2 bases from V and 6 bases from J, leaving 15 bases between. This CDR3 is 15 amino acids long.

CDR3 loop: CASSDQWGRGYTF. The CDR3 coding sequence is TGTGCCAGCAGTGACCAGTGGGGGAGAGGCTACACCTTC. This chain links TRBV27 with TRBJ1-2; the D gene is possibly TRBD1 (5 bases). This CDR3 is built from 13 residues. CDR1 is MNHEY and CDR2 is SMNVEV in the germline V gene (reference sequence). V was cut by 5 bases and J by 8 bases, with 15 bases left in between.

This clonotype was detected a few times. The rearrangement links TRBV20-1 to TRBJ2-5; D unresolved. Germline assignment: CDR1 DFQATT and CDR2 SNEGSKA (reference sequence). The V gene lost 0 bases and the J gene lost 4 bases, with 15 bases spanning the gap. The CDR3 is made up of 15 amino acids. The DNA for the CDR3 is TGCAGTGCTAGAGACCCCGGTCGAGACGCAGAGACCCAGTACTTC. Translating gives CSARDPGRDAETQYF.